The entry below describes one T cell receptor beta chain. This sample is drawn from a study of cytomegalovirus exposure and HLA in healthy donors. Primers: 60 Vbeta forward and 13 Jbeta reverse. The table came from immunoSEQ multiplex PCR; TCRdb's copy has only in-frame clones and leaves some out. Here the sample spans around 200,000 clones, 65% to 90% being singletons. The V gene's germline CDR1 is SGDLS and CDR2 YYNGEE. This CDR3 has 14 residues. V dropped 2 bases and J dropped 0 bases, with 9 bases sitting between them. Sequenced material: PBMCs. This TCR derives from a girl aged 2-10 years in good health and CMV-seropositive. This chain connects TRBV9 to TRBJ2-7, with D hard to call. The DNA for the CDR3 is TGTGCCAGCAGCGTCGGCGGTTCCTCCTACGAGCAGTACTTC. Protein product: CASSVGGSSYEQYF.